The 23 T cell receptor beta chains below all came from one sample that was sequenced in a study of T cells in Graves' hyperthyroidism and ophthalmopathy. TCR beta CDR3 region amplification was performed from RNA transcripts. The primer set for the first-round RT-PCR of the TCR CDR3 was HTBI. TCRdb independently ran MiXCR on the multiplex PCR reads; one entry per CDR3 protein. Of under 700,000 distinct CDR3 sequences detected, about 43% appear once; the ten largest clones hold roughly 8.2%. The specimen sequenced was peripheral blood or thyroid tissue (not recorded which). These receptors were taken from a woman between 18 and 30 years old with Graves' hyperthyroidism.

This chain's CDR3 is CASRPTGGAWEKLFF. CDR3 nucleotides: TGTGCCAGCAGGCCCACGGGGGGCGCCTGGGAAAAACTGTTTTTT. The chain carries TRBV2 and TRBJ1-4, with D possibly TRBD1 on 6 matching bases. CDR1 and CDR2 (germline): SNHLY, FYNNEI. Trimming removed 6 bases at V and 8 bases at J, with 19 bases between. The CDR3 extends over 15 amino acids. The full variable domain, completed using reference TRBV2 and TRBJ1-4, is EPEVTQTPSHQVTQMGQEVILRCVPISNHLYFYWYRQILGQKVEFLVSFYNNEISEKSEIFDDQFSVERPDGSNFTLKIRSTKLEDSAMYFCASRPTGGAWEKLFFGSGTQLSVL.

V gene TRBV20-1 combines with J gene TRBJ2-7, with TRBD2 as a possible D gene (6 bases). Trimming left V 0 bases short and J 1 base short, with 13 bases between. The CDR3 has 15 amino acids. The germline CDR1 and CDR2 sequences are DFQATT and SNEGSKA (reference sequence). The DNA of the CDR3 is TGCAGTGCTAGAGATCGGGCTAGCGATTCCTACGAGCAGTACTTC. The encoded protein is CSARDRASDSYEQYF.

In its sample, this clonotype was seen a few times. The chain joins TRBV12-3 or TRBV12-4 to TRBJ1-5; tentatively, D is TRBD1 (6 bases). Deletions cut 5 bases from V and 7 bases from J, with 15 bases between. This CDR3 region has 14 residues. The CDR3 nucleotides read TGTGCCAGCAGTACAGATCAGGGGAGGCAGCCCCAGCATTTT. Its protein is CASSTDQGRQPQHF.

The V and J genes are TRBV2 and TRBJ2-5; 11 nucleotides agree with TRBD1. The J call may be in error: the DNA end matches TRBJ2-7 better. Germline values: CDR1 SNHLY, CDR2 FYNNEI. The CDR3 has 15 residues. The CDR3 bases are TGTGCCAGCAATCCCTTTGGGACAGGGGGGAGCGAGCAGTACTTC. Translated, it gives CASNPFGTGGSEQYF.

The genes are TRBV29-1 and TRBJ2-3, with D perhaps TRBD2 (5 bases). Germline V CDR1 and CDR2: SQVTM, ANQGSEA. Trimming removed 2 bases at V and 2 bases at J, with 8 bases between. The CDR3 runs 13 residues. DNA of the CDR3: TGCAGCGTTGAAAGCGGATTCACAGATACGCAGTATTTT. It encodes CSVESGFTDTQYF.

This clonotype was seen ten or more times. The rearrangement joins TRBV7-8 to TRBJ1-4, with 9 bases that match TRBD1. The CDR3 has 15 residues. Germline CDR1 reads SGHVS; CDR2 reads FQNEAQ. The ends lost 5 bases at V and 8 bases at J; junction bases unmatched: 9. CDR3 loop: CASSGGTGSVEKLFF. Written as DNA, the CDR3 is TGTGCCAGCAGCGGCGGGACAGGGTCAGTCGAAAAACTGTTTTTT. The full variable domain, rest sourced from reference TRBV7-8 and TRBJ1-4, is GAGVSQSPRYKVAKRGQDVALRCDPISGHVSLFWYQQALGQGPEFLTYFQNEAQLDKSGLPSDRFFAERPEGSVSTLKIQRTQQEDSAVYLCASSGGTGSVEKLFFGSGTQLSVL.

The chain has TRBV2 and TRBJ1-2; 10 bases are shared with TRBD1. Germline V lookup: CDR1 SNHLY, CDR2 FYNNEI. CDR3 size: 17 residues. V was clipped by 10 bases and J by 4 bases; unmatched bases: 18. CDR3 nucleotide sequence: TGTGCCACCAGCCAGGGGACAGGGGCTCCTACCCGCTATGGCTACACCTTC. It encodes CATSQGTGAPTRYGYTF.

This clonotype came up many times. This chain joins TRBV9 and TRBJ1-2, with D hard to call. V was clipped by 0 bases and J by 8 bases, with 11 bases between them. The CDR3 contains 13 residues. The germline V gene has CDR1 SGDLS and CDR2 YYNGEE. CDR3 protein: CASSVGVSGGYTF. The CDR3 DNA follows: TGTGCCAGCAGCGTAGGGGTCAGCGGCGGCTACACCTTC. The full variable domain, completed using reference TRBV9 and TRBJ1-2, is DSGVTQTPKHLITATGQRVTLRCSPRSGDLSVYWYQQSLDQGLQFLIQYYNGEERAKGNILERFSAQQFPDLHSELNLSSLELGDSALYFCASSVGVSGGYTFGSGTRLTVV.

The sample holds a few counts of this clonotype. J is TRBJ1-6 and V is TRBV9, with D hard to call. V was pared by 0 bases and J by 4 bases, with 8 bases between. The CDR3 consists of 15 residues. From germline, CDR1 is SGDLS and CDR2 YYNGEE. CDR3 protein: CASSVEGGYNSPLHF. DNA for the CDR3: TGTGCCAGCAGCGTAGAGGGCGGTTATAATTCACCCCTCCACTTT.

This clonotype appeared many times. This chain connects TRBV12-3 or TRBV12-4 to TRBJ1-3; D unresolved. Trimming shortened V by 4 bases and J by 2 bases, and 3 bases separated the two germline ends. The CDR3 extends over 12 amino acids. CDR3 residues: CASSWTGNTIYF. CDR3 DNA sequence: TGTGCCAGCAGTTGGACTGGAAACACCATATATTTT.

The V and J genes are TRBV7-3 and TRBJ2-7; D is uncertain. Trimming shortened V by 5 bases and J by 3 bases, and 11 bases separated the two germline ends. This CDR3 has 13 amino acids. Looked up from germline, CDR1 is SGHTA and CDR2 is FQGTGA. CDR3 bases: TGTGCCAGCAGCCCAGATGCTAGCTACGAGCAGTACTTC. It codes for CASSPDASYEQYF.

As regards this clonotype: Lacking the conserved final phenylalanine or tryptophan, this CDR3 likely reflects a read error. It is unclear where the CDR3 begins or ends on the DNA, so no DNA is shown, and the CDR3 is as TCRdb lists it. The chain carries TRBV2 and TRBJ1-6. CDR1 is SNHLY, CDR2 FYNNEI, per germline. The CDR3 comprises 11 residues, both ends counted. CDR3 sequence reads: CASSEVTETNY.

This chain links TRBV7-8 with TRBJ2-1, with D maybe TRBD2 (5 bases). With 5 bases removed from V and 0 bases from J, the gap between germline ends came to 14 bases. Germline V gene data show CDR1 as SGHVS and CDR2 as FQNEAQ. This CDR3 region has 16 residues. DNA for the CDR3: TGTGCCAGCAGCCTTAGCGCGTCTAGCTCCTACAATGAGCAGTTCTTC. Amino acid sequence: CASSLSASSSYNEQFF.

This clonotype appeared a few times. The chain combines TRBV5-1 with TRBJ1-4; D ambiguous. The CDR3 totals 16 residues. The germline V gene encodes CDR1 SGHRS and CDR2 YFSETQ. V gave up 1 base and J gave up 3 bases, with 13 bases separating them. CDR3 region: CASSLRPLFSNEKLFF. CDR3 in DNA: TGCGCCAGCAGCTTGCGTCCGCTGTTTTCTAATGAAAAACTGTTTTTT. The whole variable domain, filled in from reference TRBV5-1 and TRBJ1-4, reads KAGVTQTPRYLIKTRGQQVTLSCSPISGHRSVSWYQQTPGQGLQFLFEYFSETQRNKGNFPGRFSGRQFSNSRSEMNVSTLELGDSALYLCASSLRPLFSNEKLFFGSGTQLSVL.

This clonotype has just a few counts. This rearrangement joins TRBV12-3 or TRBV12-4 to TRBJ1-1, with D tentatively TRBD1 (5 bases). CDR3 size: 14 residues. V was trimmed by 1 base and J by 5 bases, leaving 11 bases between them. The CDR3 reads CASSLVGGLTEAFF. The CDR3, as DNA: TGTGCCAGCAGTTTAGTGGGGGGTTTGACTGAAGCTTTCTTT.

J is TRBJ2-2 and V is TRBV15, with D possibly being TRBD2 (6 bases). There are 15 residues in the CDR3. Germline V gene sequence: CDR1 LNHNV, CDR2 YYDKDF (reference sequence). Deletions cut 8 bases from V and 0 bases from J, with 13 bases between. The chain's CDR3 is CATRAGTANTGELFF. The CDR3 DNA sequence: TGTGCCACCCGCGCGGGGACTGCGAACACCGGGGAGCTGTTTTTT.

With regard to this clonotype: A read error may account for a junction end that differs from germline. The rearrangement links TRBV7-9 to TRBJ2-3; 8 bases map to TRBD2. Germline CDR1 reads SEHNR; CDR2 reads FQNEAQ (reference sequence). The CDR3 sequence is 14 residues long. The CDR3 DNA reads TGCGCCAGCAGCCAAGCGGGAGAGGGCGATACGCAGTATTTT. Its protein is CASSQAGEGDTQYF. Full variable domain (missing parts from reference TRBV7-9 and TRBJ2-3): DTGVSQNPRHKITKRGQNVTFRCDPISEHNRLYWYRQTLGQGPEFLTYFQNEAQLEKSRLLSDRFSAERPKGSFSTLEIQRTEQGDSAMYLCASSQAGEGDTQYFGPGTRLTVL.

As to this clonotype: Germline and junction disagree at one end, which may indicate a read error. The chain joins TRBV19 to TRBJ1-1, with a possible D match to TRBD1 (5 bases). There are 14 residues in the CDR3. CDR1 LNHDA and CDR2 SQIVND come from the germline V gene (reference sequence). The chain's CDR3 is CTSSLRTTNTEAFF. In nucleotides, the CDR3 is TGTACCAGTAGTCTCCGGACAACGAACACTGAAGCTTTCTTT.

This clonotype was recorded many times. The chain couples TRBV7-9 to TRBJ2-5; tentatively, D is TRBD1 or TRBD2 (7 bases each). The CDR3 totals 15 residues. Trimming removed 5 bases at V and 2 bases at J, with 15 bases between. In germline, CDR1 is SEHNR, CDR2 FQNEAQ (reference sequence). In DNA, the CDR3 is TGTGCCAGCAGCCAAGACAGGGAGGGACAAGAGACCCAGTACTTC. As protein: CASSQDREGQETQYF.

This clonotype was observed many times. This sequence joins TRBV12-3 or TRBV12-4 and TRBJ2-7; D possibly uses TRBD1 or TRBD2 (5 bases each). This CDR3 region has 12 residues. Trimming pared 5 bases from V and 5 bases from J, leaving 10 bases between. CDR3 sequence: CASSGTGDEQYF. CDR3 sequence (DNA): TGTGCCAGCAGTGGGACCGGTGACGAGCAGTACTTC.

CDR3: CATSEDDWTQYF. The CDR3 nucleotides are TGTGCCACCAGTGAGGACGACTGGACCCAGTACTTC. The rearrangement uses TRBV24-1 and TRBJ2-5; no clear D. Deletions cut 4 bases from V and 7 bases from J, with 9 bases between. Per germline, CDR1 KGHDR and CDR2 SFDVKD. This CDR3 contains 12 residues.

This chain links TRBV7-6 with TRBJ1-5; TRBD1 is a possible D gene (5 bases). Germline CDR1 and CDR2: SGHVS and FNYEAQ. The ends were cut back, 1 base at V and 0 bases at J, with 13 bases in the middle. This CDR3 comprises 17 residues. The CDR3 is CASSLEAGLYSNQPQHF. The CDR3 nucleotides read TGTGCCAGCAGCTTAGAAGCAGGGCTTTATAGCAATCAGCCCCAGCATTTT.

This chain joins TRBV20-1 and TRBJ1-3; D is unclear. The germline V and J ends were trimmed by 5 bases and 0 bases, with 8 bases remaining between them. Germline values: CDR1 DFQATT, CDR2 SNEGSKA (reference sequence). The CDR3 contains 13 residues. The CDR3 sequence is CSALKDSGNTIYF. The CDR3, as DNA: TGCAGTGCTCTGAAAGACTCTGGAAACACCATATATTTT.